This entry concerns a single T cell receptor beta chain. Its antigen remains unknown. The protocol was immunoSEQ multiplex PCR, while the TCRdb copy is restricted to in-frame clones and leaves out a portion. This repertoire shows approximately 180,000 clones, around 88% found once; its top ten account for about 8%. This record comes from a study of T cell responses to AZD1222 COVID-19 vaccine. Findings and limits, study-wide: White British donors predominated, females outnumbered males, and clonal diversity was possibly underestimated.

V shed 2 bases, J shed 6 bases, and the junction held 7 bases outside the gene matches. Germline V lookup: CDR1 MGHRA, CDR2 YSYEKL. This CDR3 has 16 amino acids. The chain combines TRBV4-1 with TRBJ1-6, with TRBD1 identical over 7 bases. The material was peripheral blood, obtained on day 0 of AZD1222 vaccination. The receptor comes from an adult in good health. For the CDR3, the DNA is TGCGCCAGCAGCCAACCTTTCAGGGGGAGTAATTCACCCCTCCACTTT. This translates into CASSQPFRGSNSPLHF.